These 15 T cell receptor beta chains originate from one sample sequenced in a study of T cell responses to AZD1222 COVID-19 vaccine. Data came from immunoSEQ multiplex PCR; TCRdb stores just in-frame clones and leaves some out. Seen here are about 97,000 clones, over 75% observed once, and the top ten hold more than 8.5%. Material: peripheral blood, obtained 28 days after the second AZD1222 dose. Receptor source: an adult who received the AZD1222 COVID-19 vaccine.

This clone appeared a single time. The chain is built from TRBV6-5 and TRBJ1-2; 10 nucleotides match TRBD1. V lost 6 bases, J lost 10 bases, and 11 bases stayed unmatched. The CDR3 consists of 14 residues. Per the germline V gene, CDR1 is MNHEY and CDR2 is SVGAGI. The CDR3 DNA reads as TGTGCCAGCAGCCGGGACAGGGGTTCCTTATACTACACCTTC. Its protein product is CASSRDRGSLYYTF.

The chain carries TRBV6-1 and TRBJ1-4; D gene unclear. Trimming left V 4 bases short and J 6 bases short, with 21 bases between. Per germline, CDR1 MNHNS and CDR2 SASEGT. This CDR3 is 17 amino acids long. The DNA of the CDR3 is TGTGCCAGCAGTGGGGCCCGGGGAGTTGGGCCGGATGAAAAACTGTTTTTT. Translating it yields CASSGARGVGPDEKLFF.

CDR3 in amino acids: CASSLGSGANVLTF. As DNA, the CDR3 is TGCGCCAGCAGCTTGGGTTCGGGGGCCAACGTCCTGACTTTC. The J gene is TRBJ2-6, the V gene TRBV5-1; no clear D. The CDR3 sequence is 14 residues long. V was shortened by 0 bases and J by 4 bases, with 5 bases between the two germline ends. Germline assignment: CDR1 SGHRS and CDR2 YFSETQ.

The chain joins TRBV19 to TRBJ1-5; unclear D gene. CDR1 is LNHDA and CDR2 is SQIVND in the germline V gene (reference sequence). V was pared by 4 bases and J by 4 bases, with 8 bases between. The CDR3 is 13 residues long. The CDR3, as DNA: TGTGCCAGTAGTAGCGGAAGTAATCAGCCCCAGCATTTT. This gives the protein CASSSGSNQPQHF.

The rearrangement joins TRBV7-9 to TRBJ2-7; TRBD1 matches 9 bases. CDR3 size: 14 residues. Germline CDR1 reads SEHNR; CDR2 reads FQNEAQ (reference sequence). J gave up 4 bases and V 4 bases, and 5 bases lay outside the gene matches. CDR3 sequence (DNA): TGTGCCAGCAGCTCAACCGGGACAGGGTACGAGCAGTACTTC. This encodes CASSSTGTGYEQYF.

The chain uses TRBV30 and TRBJ1-3; D is possibly TRBD1 (6 bases). CDR3 length: 14 residues. CDR1 GTSNPN and CDR2 SVGIG come from the germline V gene (reference sequence). V shed 5 bases and J shed 0 bases, with 11 bases lying between them. Here the CDR3 reads CAWSGHSSGNTIYF. The CDR3 bases are TGTGCCTGGTCGGGACACTCCTCTGGAAACACCATATATTTT. The whole variable domain, filled in from reference TRBV30 and TRBJ1-3, reads SQTIHQWPATLVQPVGSPLSLECTVEGTSNPNLYWYRQAAGRGLQLLFYSVGIGQISSEVPQNLSASRPQDRQFILSSKKLLLSDSGFYLCAWSGHSSGNTIYFGEGSWLTVV.

The V and J genes are TRBV11-2 and TRBJ1-3; TRBD1 matches 7 bases. The CDR3 is 15 amino acids. The junction had 6 bases not matched to a gene; V was cut back by 5 bases and J by 2 bases. Per germline, CDR1 SGHAT and CDR2 FQNNGV. CDR3 residues: CASSPQTGTGNTIYF. In nucleotides, the CDR3 is TGTGCCAGCAGCCCCCAGACAGGGACTGGAAACACCATATATTTT.

This sequence joins TRBV27 and TRBJ2-1; D might be TRBD1 (6 bases). Trimming left V 6 bases short and J 7 bases short, with 16 bases between. This CDR3 region has 14 residues. Germline values: CDR1 MNHEY, CDR2 SMNVEV (reference sequence). DNA for the CDR3: TGTGCCAGCAGGCCAGGGACACCGAGTAATGAGCAGTTCTTC. This gives the protein CASRPGTPSNEQFF.

The rearrangement uses TRBV7-2 and TRBJ1-1, with TRBD1 matching over 9 bases. The V gene end was trimmed by 6 bases and the J gene end by 2 bases; junction bases not matched to a gene: 4. The CDR3 spans 14 residues. Germline V gives CDR1 SGHTA, CDR2 FQGNSA. The CDR3 protein is CASRRDRVNTEAFF. The DNA for the CDR3 is TGTGCCAGCAGACGGGACAGGGTTAACACTGAAGCTTTCTTT.

The chain is built from TRBV6-5 and TRBJ2-5; D unresolved. This CDR3 region has 11 residues. The V end lost 4 bases, the J end lost 3 bases, and 3 bases lay between the germline ends. Germline assignment: CDR1 MNHEY and CDR2 SVGAGI. This CDR3 is CASSLKETQYF. The CDR3 region has the DNA TGTGCCAGCAGTTTAAAAGAGACCCAGTACTTC.

This clone was seen once. This chain joins TRBV5-6 and TRBJ2-2; 9 bases are shared with TRBD1. In germline, CDR1 is SGHDT, CDR2 YYEEEE. V shed 5 bases and J 5 bases; nucleotides not matched to a gene: 4. This CDR3 is built from 14 residues. The CDR3 DNA sequence: TGTGCCAGCAGAGGGACAGGGTCGACCGGGGAGCTGTTTTTT. Its translation is CASRGTGSTGELFF.

The J gene is TRBJ2-7, the V gene TRBV3-1 (or the pseudogene TRBV3-2); 8 bases line up with TRBD1. Looked up from germline, CDR1 is LGHDT and CDR2 is YNNKEL (reference sequence). Trimming cost V 4 bases and J 7 bases; bases outside gene matches: 9. The CDR3 spans 14 residues. CDR3 DNA sequence: TGTGCCAGCAGCCTTTTAAGGACAGGGTCTGAGCAGTACTTC. Protein sequence: CASSLLRTGSEQYF.

This chain uses TRBV28 with TRBJ1-2, with D possibly being TRBD1 (6 bases). CDR1 is MDHEN, CDR2 SYDVKM, per germline. Trimming took 4 bases from V and 8 from J, leaving 17 bases between them. This CDR3 spans 14 amino acids. The CDR3, as DNA: TGTGCCAGCAGTTCCCCGGGGCAGGGGCCCGGCTACACCTTC. As protein: CASSSPGQGPGYTF.

The V and J genes are TRBV19 and TRBJ1-1, with D possibly being TRBD1 (5 bases). The V gene's germline CDR1 is LNHDA and CDR2 SQIVND (reference sequence). There are 14 residues in the CDR3. The ends were cut back, 6 bases at V and 4 bases at J, with 15 bases in the middle. CDR3 protein: CASSMGPRSTEAFF. The CDR3 region has the DNA TGTGCCAGTAGCATGGGACCGCGGAGCACTGAAGCTTTCTTT.

The gene calls are TRBV10-3 and TRBJ1-5, with D tentatively TRBD1 (6 bases). The CDR3 has 16 residues. Germline V lookup: CDR1 ENHRY, CDR2 SYGVKD. V dropped 2 bases and J dropped 6 bases, with 17 bases sitting between them. The CDR3 protein is CAISEGGARASQPQHF. CDR3 bases: TGTGCCATCAGTGAGGGGGGGGCGAGGGCTTCTCAGCCCCAGCATTTT.